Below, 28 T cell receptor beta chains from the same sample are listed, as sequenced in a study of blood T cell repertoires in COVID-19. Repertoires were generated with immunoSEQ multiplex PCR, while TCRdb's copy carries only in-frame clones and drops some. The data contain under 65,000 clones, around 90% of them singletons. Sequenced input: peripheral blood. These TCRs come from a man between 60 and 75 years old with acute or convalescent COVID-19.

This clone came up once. DNA for the CDR3: TGTGCCAGCGCCCAGGGGGCCGCTAGCACAGATACGCAGTATTTT. Protein: CASAQGAASTDTQYF. J is TRBJ2-3 and V is TRBV21-1; the table's D call, TRBD1, was not checked against the DNA. TRBV21-1 is described as a pseudogene. The CDR3 has 15 amino acids.

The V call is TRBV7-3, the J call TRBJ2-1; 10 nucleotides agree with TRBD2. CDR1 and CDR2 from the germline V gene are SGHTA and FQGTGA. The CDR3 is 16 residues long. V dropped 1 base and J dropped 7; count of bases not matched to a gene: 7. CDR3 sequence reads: CASSLMRAGGRNEQFF. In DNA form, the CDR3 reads TGTGCCAGCAGCTTAATGCGAGCGGGAGGGAGGAATGAGCAGTTCTTC.

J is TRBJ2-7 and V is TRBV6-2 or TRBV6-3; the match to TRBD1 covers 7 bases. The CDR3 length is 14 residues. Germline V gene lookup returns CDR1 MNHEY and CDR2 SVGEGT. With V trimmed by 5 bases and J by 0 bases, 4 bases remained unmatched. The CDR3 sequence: CASSRQGSSYEQYF. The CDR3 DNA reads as TGTGCCAGCAGTAGACAGGGAAGCTCCTACGAGCAGTACTTC.

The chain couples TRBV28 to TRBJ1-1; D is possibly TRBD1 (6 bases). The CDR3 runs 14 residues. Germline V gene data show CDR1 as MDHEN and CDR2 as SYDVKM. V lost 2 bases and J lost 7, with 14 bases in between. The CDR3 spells CASSLEGETGEAFF. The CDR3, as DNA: TGTGCCAGCAGTTTAGAGGGGGAGACTGGTGAAGCTTTCTTT.

The CDR3 spells CASRSTSTSNEQYF. For the CDR3, the DNA is TGTGCCAGCAGGTCCACTAGCACTTCGAACGAGCAGTACTTC. This sequence joins TRBV27 and TRBJ2-7, with D maybe TRBD2 (6 bases). The CDR3 extends over 14 amino acids. Germline V gene sequence: CDR1 MNHEY, CDR2 SMNVEV (reference sequence). The germline V and J ends were trimmed by 6 bases and 5 bases, with 17 bases remaining between them.

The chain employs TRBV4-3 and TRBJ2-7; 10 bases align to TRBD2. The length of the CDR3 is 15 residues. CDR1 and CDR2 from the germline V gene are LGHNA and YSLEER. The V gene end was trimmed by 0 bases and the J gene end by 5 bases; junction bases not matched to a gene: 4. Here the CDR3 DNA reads TGCGCCAGCAGCCAAGAACCAGCGGGAGGGCACGAGCAGTACTTC. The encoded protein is CASSQEPAGGHEQYF.

The DNA of the CDR3 is TGTGCCAGCAGCCTCCGCGAACGATATAACTATGGCTACACCTTC. As protein: CASSLRERYNYGYTF. The chain has TRBV5-6 and TRBJ1-2, with D unclear. Germline loops: CDR1 SGHDT, CDR2 YYEEEE. The V end was cut by 4 bases, the J end by 1 base, with 14 bases between. This CDR3 is 15 amino acids long.

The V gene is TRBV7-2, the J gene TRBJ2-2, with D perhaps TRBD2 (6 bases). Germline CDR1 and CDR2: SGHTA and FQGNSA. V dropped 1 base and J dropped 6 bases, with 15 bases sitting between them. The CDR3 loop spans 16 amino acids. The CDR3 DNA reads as TGTGCCAGCAGCTTAGTAGCGCAGCCGGGGGCCGGGGAGCTGTTTTTT. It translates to CASSLVAQPGAGELFF.

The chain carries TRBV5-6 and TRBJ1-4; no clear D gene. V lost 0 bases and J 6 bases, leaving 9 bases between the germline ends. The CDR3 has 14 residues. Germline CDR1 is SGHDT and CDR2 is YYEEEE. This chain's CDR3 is CASSLGQVDEKLFF. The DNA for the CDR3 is TGTGCCAGCAGCTTGGGCCAGGTCGATGAAAAACTGTTTTTT. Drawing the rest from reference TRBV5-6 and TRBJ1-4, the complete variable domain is DAGVTQSPTHLIKTRGQQVTLRCSPKSGHDTVSWYQQALGQGPQFIFQYYEEEERQRGNFPDRFSGHQFPNYSSELNVNALLLGDSALYLCASSLGQVDEKLFFGSGTQLSVL.

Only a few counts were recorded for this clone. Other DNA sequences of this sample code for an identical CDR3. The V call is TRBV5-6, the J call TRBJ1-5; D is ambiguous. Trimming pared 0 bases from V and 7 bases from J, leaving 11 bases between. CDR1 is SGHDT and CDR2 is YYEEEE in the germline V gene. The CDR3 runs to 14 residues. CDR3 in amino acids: CASSLGGRGQPQHF. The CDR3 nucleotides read TGTGCCAGCAGCTTGGGGGGTCGGGGACAGCCCCAGCATTTT.

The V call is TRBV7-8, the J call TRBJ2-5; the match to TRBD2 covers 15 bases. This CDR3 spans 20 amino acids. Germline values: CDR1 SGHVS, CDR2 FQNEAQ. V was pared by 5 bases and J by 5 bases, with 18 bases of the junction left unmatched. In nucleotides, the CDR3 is TGTGCCAGCAGCCTTTGGACTAGCGGGAGGGTGATTATCAGGAGGGAGACCCAGTACTTC. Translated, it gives CASSLWTSGRVIIRRETQYF.

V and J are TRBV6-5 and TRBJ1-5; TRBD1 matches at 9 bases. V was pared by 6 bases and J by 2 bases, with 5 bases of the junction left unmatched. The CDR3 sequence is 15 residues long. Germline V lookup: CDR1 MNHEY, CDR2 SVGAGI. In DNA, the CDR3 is TGTGCCAGCAGACGGGACAGGGTGGGCAATCAGCCCCAGCATTTT. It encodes CASRRDRVGNQPQHF.

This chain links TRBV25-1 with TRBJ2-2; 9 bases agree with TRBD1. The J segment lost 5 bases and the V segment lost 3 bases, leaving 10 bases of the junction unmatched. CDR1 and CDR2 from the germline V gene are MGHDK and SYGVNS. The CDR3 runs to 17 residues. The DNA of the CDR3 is TGTGCCAGCAGTGAGCCTGGGACAGGGTCGAGGACCGGGGAGCTGTTTTTT. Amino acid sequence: CASSEPGTGSRTGELFF. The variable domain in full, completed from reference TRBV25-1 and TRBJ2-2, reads EADIYQTPRYLVIGTGKKITLECSQTMGHDKMYWYQQDPGMELHLIHYSYGVNSTEKGDLSSESTVSRIRTEHFPLTLESARPSHTSQYLCASSEPGTGSRTGELFFGEGSRLTVL.

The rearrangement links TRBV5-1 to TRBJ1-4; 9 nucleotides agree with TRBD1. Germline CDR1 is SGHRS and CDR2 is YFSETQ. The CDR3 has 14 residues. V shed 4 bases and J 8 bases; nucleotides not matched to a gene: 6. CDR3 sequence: CASSLDRGSEKLFF. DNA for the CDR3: TGCGCCAGCAGCCTGGACAGGGGAAGCGAAAAACTGTTTTTT.

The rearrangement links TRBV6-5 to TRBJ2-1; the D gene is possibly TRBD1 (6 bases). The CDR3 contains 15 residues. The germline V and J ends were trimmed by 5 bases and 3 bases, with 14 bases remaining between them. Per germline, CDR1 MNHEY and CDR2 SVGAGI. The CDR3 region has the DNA TGTGCCAGCAGTCAGGGGCGGGCGTTCTACAATGAGCAGTTCTTC. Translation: CASSQGRAFYNEQFF.

This CDR3 is CASSIKGAETEAFF. Written as DNA, the CDR3 is TGTGCCAGTAGTATTAAGGGGGCCGAAACTGAAGCTTTCTTT. V gene TRBV19 combines with J gene TRBJ1-1; 7 bases align to TRBD1. The CDR3 has 14 residues. From germline, CDR1 is LNHDA and CDR2 SQIVND (reference sequence). The V gene end was trimmed by 3 bases and the J gene end by 5 bases; junction bases not matched to a gene: 6.

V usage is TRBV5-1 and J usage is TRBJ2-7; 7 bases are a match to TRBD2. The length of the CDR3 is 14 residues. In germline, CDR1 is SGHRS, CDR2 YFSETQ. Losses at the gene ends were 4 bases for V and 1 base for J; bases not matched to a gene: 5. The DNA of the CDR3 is TGCGCCAGCAGCCCGGGACTAAAATCCTACGAGCAGTACTTC. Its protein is CASSPGLKSYEQYF.

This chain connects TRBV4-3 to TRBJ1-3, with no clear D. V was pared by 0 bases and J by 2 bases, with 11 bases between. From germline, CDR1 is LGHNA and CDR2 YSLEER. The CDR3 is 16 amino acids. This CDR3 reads CASSQDGRAAGNTIYF. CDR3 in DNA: TGCGCCAGCAGCCAAGATGGGAGGGCGGCTGGAAACACCATATATTTT.

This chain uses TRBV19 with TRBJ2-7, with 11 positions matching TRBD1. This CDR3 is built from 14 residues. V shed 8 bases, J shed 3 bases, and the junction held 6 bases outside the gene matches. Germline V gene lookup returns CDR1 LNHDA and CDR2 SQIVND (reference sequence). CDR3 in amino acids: CASGGTGGNYEQYF. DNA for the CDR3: TGTGCCAGTGGAGGGACAGGGGGGAACTACGAGCAGTACTTC.

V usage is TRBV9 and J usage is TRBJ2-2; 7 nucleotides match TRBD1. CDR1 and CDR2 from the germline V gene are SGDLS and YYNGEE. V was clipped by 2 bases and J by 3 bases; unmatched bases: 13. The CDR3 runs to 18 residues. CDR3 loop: CASSVIPLTGLDTGELFF. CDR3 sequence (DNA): TGTGCCAGCAGCGTCATACCCCTGACAGGGTTGGACACCGGGGAGCTGTTTTTT.

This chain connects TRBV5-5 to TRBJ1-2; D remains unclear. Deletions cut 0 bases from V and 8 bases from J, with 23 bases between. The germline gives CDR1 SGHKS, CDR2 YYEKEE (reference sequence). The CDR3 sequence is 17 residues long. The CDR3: CASSLVLPLSRDGGYTF. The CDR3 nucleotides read TGTGCCAGCAGCTTGGTACTCCCCCTTTCGAGGGATGGGGGCTACACCTTC.

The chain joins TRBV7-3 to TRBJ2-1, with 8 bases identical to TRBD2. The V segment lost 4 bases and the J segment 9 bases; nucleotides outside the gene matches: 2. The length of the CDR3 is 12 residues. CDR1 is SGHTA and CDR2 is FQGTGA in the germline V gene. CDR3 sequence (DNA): TGTGCCAGCAGCTCGGGGACTAGTGAGCAGTTCTTC. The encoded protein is CASSSGTSEQFF.

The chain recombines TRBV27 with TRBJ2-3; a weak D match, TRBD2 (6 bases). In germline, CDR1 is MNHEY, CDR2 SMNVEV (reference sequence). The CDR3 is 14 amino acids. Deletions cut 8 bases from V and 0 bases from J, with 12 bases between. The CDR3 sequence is CASARGASTDTQYF. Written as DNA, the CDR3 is TGTGCCAGCGCGCGCGGGGCTAGCACAGATACGCAGTATTTT.

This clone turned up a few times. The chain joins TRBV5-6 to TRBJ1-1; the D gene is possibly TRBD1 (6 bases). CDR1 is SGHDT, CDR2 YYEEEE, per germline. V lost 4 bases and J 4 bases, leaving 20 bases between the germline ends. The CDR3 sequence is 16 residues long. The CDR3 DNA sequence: TGTGCCAGCAGCCTATTTGAGGGCAGGGGTGTCACTGAAGCTTTCTTT. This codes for CASSLFEGRGVTEAFF.

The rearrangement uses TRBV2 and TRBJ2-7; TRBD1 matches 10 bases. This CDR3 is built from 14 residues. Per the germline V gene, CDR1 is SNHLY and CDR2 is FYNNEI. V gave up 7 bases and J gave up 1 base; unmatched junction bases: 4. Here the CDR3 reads CASTRDRGSYEQYF. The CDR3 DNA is TGTGCCAGCACCCGGGACAGGGGATCCTACGAGCAGTACTTC.

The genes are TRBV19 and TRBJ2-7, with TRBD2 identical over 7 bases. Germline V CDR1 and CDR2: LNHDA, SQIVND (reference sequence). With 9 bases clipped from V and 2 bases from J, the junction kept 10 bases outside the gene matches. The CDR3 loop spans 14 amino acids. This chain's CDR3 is CASQRGEGTYEQYF. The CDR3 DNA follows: TGTGCCAGCCAGCGAGGGGAGGGGACCTACGAGCAGTACTTC.

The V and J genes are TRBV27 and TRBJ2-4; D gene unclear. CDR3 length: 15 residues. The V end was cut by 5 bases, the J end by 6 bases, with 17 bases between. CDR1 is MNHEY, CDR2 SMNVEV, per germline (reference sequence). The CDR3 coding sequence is TGTGCCAGCAGTCGGGTTGCGGAGAGTCCAAACATTCAGTACTTC. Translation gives CASSRVAESPNIQYF.

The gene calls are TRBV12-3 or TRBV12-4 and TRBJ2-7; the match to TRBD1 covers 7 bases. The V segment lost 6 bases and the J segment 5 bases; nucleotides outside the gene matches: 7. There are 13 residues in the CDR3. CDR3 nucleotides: TGTGCCAGCAGAGACAGGGTAGGTGACGAGCAGTACTTC. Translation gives CASRDRVGDEQYF.